A single sample is the source of the 26 T cell receptor beta chains below, sequenced in a study of T cells after yellow fever vaccination. TCRdb used MiXCR to reprocess the 5' RACE reads, holding one entry per CDR3 protein. In the table there are 450,000 to 650,000 distinct CDR3 sequences, roughly 14% of which are singletons. The sample in question was PBMCs, obtained on the day of the yellow fever booster vaccination. Receptors were obtained from a man aged 25-40 years who received the YFV17D yellow fever vaccine.

This clonotype was seen at least ten times. The gene calls are TRBV7-2 and TRBJ1-3, with unresolved D. From germline, CDR1 is SGHTA and CDR2 FQGNSA. The V and J ends lost 6 bases and 0 bases respectively, with 15 bases between them. The CDR3 consists of 16 residues. In nucleotides, the CDR3 is TGTGCCAGCAGTCAGAGGGTGGGCCGCTCTGGAAACACCATATATTTT. It codes for CASSQRVGRSGNTIYF.

This clonotype was seen a handful of times. The chain couples TRBV6-6 to TRBJ2-1; D gene uncertain. CDR1 MNHNY and CDR2 SVGAGI come from the germline V gene (reference sequence). V shed 2 bases and J shed 10 bases, with 9 bases lying between them. This CDR3 has 12 residues. CDR3 in DNA: TGTGCCAGCAGTTACCGGTCTGGGGAGCAGTTCTTC. Translated: CASSYRSGEQFF.

The sample holds a few counts of this clonotype. The J gene is TRBJ2-5, the V gene TRBV3-1; the D gene is possibly TRBD2 (7 bases). The CDR3 has 12 amino acids. The germline gives CDR1 LGHDT, CDR2 YNNKEL (reference sequence). The V end was cut by 3 bases, the J end by 9 bases, with 11 bases between. The CDR3 sequence is CASSQTGLAQYF. The CDR3 bases are TGTGCCAGCAGCCAGACAGGACTAGCCCAGTACTTC.

In this sample, this clonotype turned up a few times. The chain recombines TRBV6-5 with TRBJ2-3, with a possible D match to TRBD1 (7 bases). Deletions cut 2 bases from V and 5 bases from J, with 11 bases between. The germline gives CDR1 MNHEY, CDR2 SVGAGI. This CDR3 region has 14 residues. The CDR3 protein is CASSYNRGGDTQYF. The CDR3 region has the DNA TGTGCCAGCAGTTACAACAGGGGAGGAGATACGCAGTATTTT.

This clonotype was observed a few times. The chain has TRBV3-1 and TRBJ2-3, with D unclear. Germline CDR1 LGHDT, CDR2 YNNKEL (reference sequence). V shed 1 base and J shed 5 bases, with 4 bases lying between them. CDR3 length: 12 amino acids. The DNA for the CDR3 is TGTGCCAGCAGCCAAGTTTTAGATACGCAGTATTTT. Translated: CASSQVLDTQYF.

This clonotype appeared a few times. The chain couples TRBV6-2 or TRBV6-3 to TRBJ2-3; 9 bases fit TRBD2. The CDR3 consists of 15 residues. Per germline, CDR1 MNHEY and CDR2 SVGEGT. J gave up 1 base and V 6 bases, and 5 bases lay outside the gene matches. CDR3 DNA sequence: TGTGCCAGCAGACGTAGCGGGAGTGGCACAGATACGCAGTATTTT. Its translation is CASRRSGSGTDTQYF.

This rearrangement joins TRBV28 to TRBJ2-7; 9 bases match TRBD1. This CDR3 region has 15 residues. Trimming removed 5 bases from V and 3 bases from J; junction bases left unmatched: 8. Looked up from germline, CDR1 is MDHEN and CDR2 is SYDVKM. CDR3 protein: CASSTITGGGYEQYF. CDR3 DNA: TGTGCCAGCAGTACCATTACAGGGGGCGGCTACGAGCAGTACTTC. The complete variable domain, with remaining parts taken from reference TRBV28 and TRBJ2-7, reads DVKVTQSSRYLVKRTGEKVFLECVQDMDHENMFWYRQDPGLGLRLIYFSYDVKMKEKGDIPEGYSVSREKKERFSLILESASTNQTSMYLCASSTITGGGYEQYFGPGTRLTVT.

This clonotype was seen only a few times. CDR3 in DNA: TGTGCCAGCTCACGTCCAGCGGGAACAACCACAGATACGCAGTATTTT. It translates to CASSRPAGTTTDTQYF. The chain combines TRBV18 with TRBJ2-3; 7 nucleotides align to TRBD2. From germline, CDR1 is KGHSH and CDR2 LQKENI. The V gene end was trimmed by 4 bases and the J gene end by 2 bases; junction bases not matched to a gene: 9. This CDR3 has 16 residues.

This clonotype was seen a handful of times. The chain links TRBV4-1 to TRBJ1-2, with D uncertain. Germline loops: CDR1 MGHRA, CDR2 YSYEKL. The CDR3 runs 11 residues. V was clipped by 2 bases and J by 8 bases, with 6 bases between them. CDR3 nucleotides: TGCGCCAGCAGCCAACAGGAAGGCTACACCTTC. This translates into CASSQQEGYTF.

The J gene is TRBJ1-2, the V gene TRBV15, with a tentative D call TRBD1 (6 bases). Trimming removed 3 bases at V and 4 bases at J, with 12 bases between. Germline lookup yields CDR1 LNHNV and CDR2 YYDKDF (reference sequence). The CDR3 length is 14 residues. CDR3 sequence: CATSREGGGYGYTF. The CDR3 region has the DNA TGTGCCACCAGCAGGGAAGGGGGGGGCTATGGCTACACCTTC.

This clonotype appeared a few times. The chain recombines TRBV27 with TRBJ2-1, with 10 bases fitting TRBD2. V lost 8 bases and J lost 6; bases outside the gene matches: 13. The CDR3 has 16 amino acids. Germline CDR1 is MNHEY and CDR2 is SMNVEV (reference sequence). The CDR3 coding sequence is TGTGCCAGCTGCCCCCTGGGGGCTAGCGGGAGCAATGAGCAGTTCTTC. Amino acids: CASCPLGASGSNEQFF.

In this sample, this clonotype turned up many times. V gene TRBV23-1 combines with J gene TRBJ2-2; 8 nucleotides align to TRBD1. TRBV23-1 is sorted into the ORF group, with uncertain function. The CDR3 length is 14 residues. The ends lost 5 bases at V and 4 bases at J; junction bases unmatched: 3. In nucleotides, the CDR3 is TGCGCCAGCAGTAGACAGGGGACCACCGGGGAGCTGTTTTTT. Its translation is CASSRQGTTGELFF.

The V gene is TRBV20-1, the J gene TRBJ2-4; D is uncertain. Germline loops: CDR1 DFQATT, CDR2 SNEGSKA (reference sequence). The CDR3 is 11 residues long. The V gene lost 8 bases and the J gene lost 2 bases, with 7 bases spanning the gap. The CDR3 DNA sequence: TGCAGTTCCTCCCCCAAAAACATTCAGTACTTC. Translation gives CSSSPKNIQYF.

The CDR3 is CASSLVGQNKNIQYF. DNA of the CDR3: TGTGCCAGCAGCTTAGTCGGACAAAACAAAAACATTCAGTACTTC. The chain has TRBV7-9 and TRBJ2-4; D is possibly TRBD1 (5 bases). With 1 base removed from V and 3 bases from J, the gap between germline ends came to 10 bases. Germline assignment: CDR1 SEHNR and CDR2 FQNEAQ (reference sequence). This CDR3 comprises 15 residues. Complete variable domain (other parts from reference TRBV7-9 and TRBJ2-4): DTGVSQNPRHKITKRGQNVTFRCDPISEHNRLYWYRQTLGQGPEFLTYFQNEAQLEKSRLLSDRFSAERPKGSFSTLEIQRTEQGDSAMYLCASSLVGQNKNIQYFGAGTRLSVL.

J is TRBJ2-5 and V is TRBV6-2 or TRBV6-3; D uncertain. With 2 bases removed from V and 1 base from J, the gap between germline ends came to 8 bases. The CDR3 is made up of 14 amino acids. Germline V gives CDR1 MNHEY, CDR2 SVGEGT. The CDR3 sequence: CASSYGPTQETQYF. The CDR3 nucleotides read TGTGCCAGCAGTTACGGACCGACCCAAGAGACCCAGTACTTC.

The table lists this clonotype with a few counts. The CDR3 DNA sequence: TGTGCCAGCAGCTTAGTCGGGAGGACTAGCACAGATACGCAGTATTTT. Protein product: CASSLVGRTSTDTQYF. The chain is built from TRBV7-2 and TRBJ2-3; TRBD2 aligns across 7 bases. The CDR3 contains 16 residues. CDR1 is SGHTA and CDR2 is FQGNSA in the germline V gene. V was pared by 1 base and J by 0 bases, with 4 bases of the junction left unmatched. Looking up the rest from reference TRBV7-2 and TRBJ2-3 gives the full variable domain: GAGVSQSPSNKVTEKGKDVELRCDPISGHTALYWYRQSLGQGLEFLIYFQGNSAPDKSGLPSDRFSAERTGGSVSTLTIQRTQQEDSAVYLCASSLVGRTSTDTQYFGPGTRLTVL.

This chain uses TRBV20-1 with TRBJ2-7; no clear D. CDR1 is DFQATT, CDR2 SNEGSKA, per germline (reference sequence). CDR3 length equals 13 residues. The ends were cut back, 3 bases at V and 7 bases at J, with 16 bases in the middle. CDR3 loop: CSASLSLPWEQYF. CDR3 in DNA: TGCAGTGCTAGTCTTTCACTCCCATGGGAGCAGTACTTC.

About this clonotype itself: This clone may be a read error of a much larger clone one base away. The J gene is TRBJ2-3, the V gene TRBV20-1, with 11 bases matching TRBD2. The germline V gene has CDR1 DFQATT and CDR2 SNEGSKA (reference sequence). The CDR3 loop spans 16 amino acids. The CDR3 DNA sequence: TGCTGTGCTAGAGATCCACTAGCGGGGGCCACAGATACGCAGTATTTT. It encodes CCARDPLAGATDTQYF.

This chain connects TRBV5-6 to TRBJ2-1; 10 bases match TRBD2. Germline V gives CDR1 SGHDT, CDR2 YYEEEE. V lost 0 bases to trimming and J lost 8 bases; unmatched junction nucleotides: 11. The CDR3 contains 17 residues. The CDR3, as DNA: TGTGCCAGCAGCTTGGTCCCAATTTTAGCGGGAGGCGATGAGCAGTTCTTC. Translated, it gives CASSLVPILAGGDEQFF.

This chain joins TRBV10-3 and TRBJ2-7, with D unclear. CDR1 ENHRY and CDR2 SYGVKD come from the germline V gene. This CDR3 is 11 amino acids long. The V end lost 5 bases, the J end lost 7 bases, and 9 bases lay between the germline ends. The chain's CDR3 is CAISTRQEQYF. CDR3 in DNA: TGTGCCATCAGTACCCGTCAAGAGCAGTACTTC.

This clonotype was found a few times. The chain uses TRBV27 and TRBJ2-5; 12 bases agree with TRBD2. After removal of 5 bases from V and 4 bases from J, the junction contained 8 bases not matched to a gene. The germline V gene has CDR1 MNHEY and CDR2 SMNVEV (reference sequence). The CDR3 is 16 amino acids. CDR3 DNA sequence: TGTGCCAGCAGTCCAAGACTAGCGGGAGTTGGAGAGACCCAGTACTTC. Amino acids: CASSPRLAGVGETQYF.

The sample holds a few counts of this clonotype. The rearrangement links TRBV20-1 to TRBJ2-2; no clear D. From germline, CDR1 is DFQATT and CDR2 SNEGSKA (reference sequence). V lost 0 bases, J lost 3 bases, and 8 bases lay in between. This CDR3 is built from 14 residues. This CDR3 is CSARDPTYTGELFF. The CDR3 DNA reads TGCAGTGCTAGAGATCCTACCTACACCGGGGAGCTGTTTTTT.

With regard to this clonotype: A read error may produce the germline difference seen at one junction end. This chain joins TRBV14 and TRBJ1-5; 8 bases line up with TRBD1. The length of the CDR3 is 14 residues. From germline, CDR1 is SGHDN and CDR2 FVKESK. DNA of the CDR3: TGTGCCAGCAGCCAAACAGATGACGGACAGGGCGAAAGTTTT. Protein: CASSQTDDGQGESF.

This chain connects TRBV7-2 to TRBJ2-5; possibly TRBD2 for D (5 bases). V was clipped by 2 bases and J by 2 bases, with 9 bases between them. The germline V gene has CDR1 SGHTA and CDR2 FQGNSA. The CDR3 totals 14 residues. The DNA of the CDR3 is TGTGCCAGCAGCTTACGCGGGCTTCAAGAGACCCAGTACTTC. This translates into CASSLRGLQETQYF.

This clonotype was seen a handful of times. The rearrangement joins TRBV5-5 to TRBJ1-3; D gene ambiguous. The V and J ends lost 0 bases and 7 bases respectively, with 5 bases between them. The germline gives CDR1 SGHKS, CDR2 YYEKEE (reference sequence). This CDR3 is built from 12 residues. In nucleotides, the CDR3 is TGTGCCAGCAGCTTGGGTTCGAACACCATATATTTT. Its protein product is CASSLGSNTIYF.

The chain is built from TRBV5-1 and TRBJ1-2, with D perhaps TRBD1 (5 bases). The germline V and J ends were trimmed by 3 bases and 7 bases, with 13 bases remaining between them. Germline CDR1 is SGHRS and CDR2 is YFSETQ. The length of the CDR3 is 13 residues. Written as DNA, the CDR3 is TGCGCCAGCAGCTCTTACCAGGGTGCTGGCTACACCTTC. The encoded protein is CASSSYQGAGYTF.